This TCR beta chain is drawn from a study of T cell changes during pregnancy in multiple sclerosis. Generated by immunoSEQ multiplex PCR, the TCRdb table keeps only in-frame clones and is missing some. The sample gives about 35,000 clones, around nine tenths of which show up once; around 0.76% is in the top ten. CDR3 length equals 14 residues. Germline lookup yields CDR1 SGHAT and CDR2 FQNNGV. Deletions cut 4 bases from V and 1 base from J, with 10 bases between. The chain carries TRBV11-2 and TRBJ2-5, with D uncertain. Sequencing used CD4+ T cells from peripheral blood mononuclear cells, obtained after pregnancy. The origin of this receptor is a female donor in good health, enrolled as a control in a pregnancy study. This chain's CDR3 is CASSYRQVQETQYF. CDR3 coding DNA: TGTGCCAGCAGCTACAGACAAGTCCAAGAGACCCAGTACTTC. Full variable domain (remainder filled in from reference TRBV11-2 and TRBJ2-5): EAGVAQSPRYKIIEKRQSVAFWCNPISGHATLYWYQQILGQGPKLLIQFQNNGVVDDSQLPKDRFSAERLKGVDSTLKIQPAKLEDSAVYLCASSYRQVQETQYFGPGTRLLVL.